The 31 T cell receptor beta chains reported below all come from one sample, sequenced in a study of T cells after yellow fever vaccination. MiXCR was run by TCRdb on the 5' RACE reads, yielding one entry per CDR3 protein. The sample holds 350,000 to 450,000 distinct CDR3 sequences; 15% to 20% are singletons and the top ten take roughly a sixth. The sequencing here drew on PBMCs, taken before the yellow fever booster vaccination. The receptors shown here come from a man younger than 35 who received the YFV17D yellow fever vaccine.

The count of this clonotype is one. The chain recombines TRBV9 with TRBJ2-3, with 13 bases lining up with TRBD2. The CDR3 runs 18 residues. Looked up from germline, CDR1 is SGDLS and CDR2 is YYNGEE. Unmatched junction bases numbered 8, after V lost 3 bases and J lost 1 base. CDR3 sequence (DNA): TGTGCCAGCAGCGAAACTAGCGGGGGGGCCGCGGGCACAGATACGCAGTATTTT. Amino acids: CASSETSGGAAGTDTQYF.

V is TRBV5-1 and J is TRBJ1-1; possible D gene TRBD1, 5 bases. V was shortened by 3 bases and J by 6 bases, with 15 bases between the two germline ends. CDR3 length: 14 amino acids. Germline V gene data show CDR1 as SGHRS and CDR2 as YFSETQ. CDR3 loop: CASSSQEAGAEAFF. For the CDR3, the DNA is TGCGCCAGCAGCTCGCAGGAGGCGGGGGCTGAAGCTTTCTTT.

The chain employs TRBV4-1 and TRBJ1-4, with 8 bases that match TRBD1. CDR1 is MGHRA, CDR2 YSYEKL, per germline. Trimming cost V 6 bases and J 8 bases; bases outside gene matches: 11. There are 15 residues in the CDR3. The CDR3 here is CASSQDREVGEKLFF. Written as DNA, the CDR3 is TGCGCCAGCAGTCAGGACAGGGAGGTTGGGGAAAAACTGTTTTTT.

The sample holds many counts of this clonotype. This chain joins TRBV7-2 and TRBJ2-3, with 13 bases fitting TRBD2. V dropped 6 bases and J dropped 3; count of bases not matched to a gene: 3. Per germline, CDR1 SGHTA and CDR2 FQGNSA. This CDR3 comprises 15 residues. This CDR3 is CASRGLAGNTDTQYF. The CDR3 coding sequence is TGTGCCAGCAGGGGACTAGCGGGGAATACAGATACGCAGTATTTT.

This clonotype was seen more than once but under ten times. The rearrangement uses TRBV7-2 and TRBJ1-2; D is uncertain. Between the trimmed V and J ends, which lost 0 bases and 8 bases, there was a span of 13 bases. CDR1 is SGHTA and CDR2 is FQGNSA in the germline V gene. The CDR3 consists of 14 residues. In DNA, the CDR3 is TGTGCCAGCAGCTTAGCAGGATCCGGAGGGGGCTACACCTTC. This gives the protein CASSLAGSGGGYTF.

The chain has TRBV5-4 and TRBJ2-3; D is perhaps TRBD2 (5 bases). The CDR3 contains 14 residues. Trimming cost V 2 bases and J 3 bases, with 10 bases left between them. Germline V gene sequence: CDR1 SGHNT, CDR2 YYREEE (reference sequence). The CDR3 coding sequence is TGTGCCAGCAGCTTTCTTCCGGGAACAGATACGCAGTATTTT. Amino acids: CASSFLPGTDTQYF.

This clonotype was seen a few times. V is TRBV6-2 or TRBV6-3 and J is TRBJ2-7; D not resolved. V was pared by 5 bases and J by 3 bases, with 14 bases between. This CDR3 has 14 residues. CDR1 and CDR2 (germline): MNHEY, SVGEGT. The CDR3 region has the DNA TGTGCCAGCAGTCCCACATCTCCGGTCTACGAGCAGTACTTC. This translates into CASSPTSPVYEQYF.

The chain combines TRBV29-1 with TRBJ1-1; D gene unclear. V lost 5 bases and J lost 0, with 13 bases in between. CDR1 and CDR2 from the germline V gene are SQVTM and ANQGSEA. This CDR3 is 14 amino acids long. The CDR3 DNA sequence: TGCAGCGTTAACCCCGACACCATGAACACTGAAGCTTTCTTT. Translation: CSVNPDTMNTEAFF.

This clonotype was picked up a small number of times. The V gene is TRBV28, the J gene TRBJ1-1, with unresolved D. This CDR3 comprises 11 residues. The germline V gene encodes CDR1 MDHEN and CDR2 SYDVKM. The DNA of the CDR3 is TGTGGTAGCAGGAGAGACACTGAAGCTTTCTTT. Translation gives CGSRRDTEAFF.

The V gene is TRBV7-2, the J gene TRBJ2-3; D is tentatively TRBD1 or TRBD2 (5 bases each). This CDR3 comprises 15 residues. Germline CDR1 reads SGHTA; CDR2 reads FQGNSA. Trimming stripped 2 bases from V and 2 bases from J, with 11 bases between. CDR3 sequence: CASSLRGSDTDTQYF. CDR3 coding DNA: TGTGCCAGCAGCTTAAGGGGTAGCGACACAGATACGCAGTATTTT.

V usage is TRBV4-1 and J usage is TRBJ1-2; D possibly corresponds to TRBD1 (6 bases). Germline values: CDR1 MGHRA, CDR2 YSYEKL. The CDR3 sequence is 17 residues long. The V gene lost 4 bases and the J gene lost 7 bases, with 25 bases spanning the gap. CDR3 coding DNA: TGCGCCAGCAGCCGAGGGGGAAATCCGGGTGGTACCATTGGCTACACCTTC. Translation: CASSRGGNPGGTIGYTF.

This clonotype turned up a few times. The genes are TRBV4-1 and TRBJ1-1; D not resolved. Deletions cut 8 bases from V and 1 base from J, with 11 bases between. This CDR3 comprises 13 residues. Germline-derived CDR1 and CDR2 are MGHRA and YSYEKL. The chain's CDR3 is CASLGWGNTEAFF. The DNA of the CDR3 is TGCGCCAGCTTAGGGTGGGGGAACACTGAAGCTTTCTTT.

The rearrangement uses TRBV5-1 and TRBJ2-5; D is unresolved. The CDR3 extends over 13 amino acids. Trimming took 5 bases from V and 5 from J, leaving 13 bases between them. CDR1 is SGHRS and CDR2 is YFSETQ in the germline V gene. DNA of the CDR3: TGCGCCAGCAGTTTAGTCGAGGAGGAGACCCAGTACTTC. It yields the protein CASSLVEEETQYF.

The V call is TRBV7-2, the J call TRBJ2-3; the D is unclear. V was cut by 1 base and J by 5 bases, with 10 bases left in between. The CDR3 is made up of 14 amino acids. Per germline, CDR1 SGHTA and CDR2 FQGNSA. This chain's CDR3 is CASSLVVWRDTQYF. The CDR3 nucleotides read TGTGCCAGCAGCTTAGTCGTATGGAGAGATACGCAGTATTTT.

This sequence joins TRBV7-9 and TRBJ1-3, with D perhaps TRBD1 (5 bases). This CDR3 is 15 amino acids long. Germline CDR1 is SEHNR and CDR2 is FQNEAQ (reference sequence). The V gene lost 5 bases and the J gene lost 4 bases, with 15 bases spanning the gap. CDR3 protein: CASSLRRTSGNTIYF. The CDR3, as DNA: TGTGCCAGCAGCCTTAGAAGGACATCGGGAAACACCATATATTTT.

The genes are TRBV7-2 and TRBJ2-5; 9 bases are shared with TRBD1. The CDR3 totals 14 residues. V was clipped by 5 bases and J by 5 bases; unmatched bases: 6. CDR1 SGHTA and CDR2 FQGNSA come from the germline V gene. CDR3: CASSVIQGAETQYF. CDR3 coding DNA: TGTGCCAGCAGCGTAATACAGGGGGCTGAGACCCAGTACTTC.

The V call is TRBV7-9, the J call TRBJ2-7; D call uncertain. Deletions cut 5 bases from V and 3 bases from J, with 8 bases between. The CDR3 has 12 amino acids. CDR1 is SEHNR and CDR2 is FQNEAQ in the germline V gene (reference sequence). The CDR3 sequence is CASSLVDYEQYF. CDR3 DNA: TGTGCCAGCAGCCTAGTAGACTACGAGCAGTACTTC.

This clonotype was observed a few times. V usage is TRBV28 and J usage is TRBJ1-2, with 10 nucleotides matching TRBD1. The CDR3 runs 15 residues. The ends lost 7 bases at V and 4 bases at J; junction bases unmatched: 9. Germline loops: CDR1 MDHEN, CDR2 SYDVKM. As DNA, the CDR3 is TGTGCCAGCACCCAGGGGGACAGGGGACGCTATGGCTACACCTTC. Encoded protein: CASTQGDRGRYGYTF.

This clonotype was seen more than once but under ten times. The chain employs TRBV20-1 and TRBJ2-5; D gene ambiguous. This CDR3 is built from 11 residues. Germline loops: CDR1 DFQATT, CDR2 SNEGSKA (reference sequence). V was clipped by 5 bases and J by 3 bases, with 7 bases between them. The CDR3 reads CSAWTKETQYF. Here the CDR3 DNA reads TGCAGTGCTTGGACCAAAGAGACCCAGTACTTC.

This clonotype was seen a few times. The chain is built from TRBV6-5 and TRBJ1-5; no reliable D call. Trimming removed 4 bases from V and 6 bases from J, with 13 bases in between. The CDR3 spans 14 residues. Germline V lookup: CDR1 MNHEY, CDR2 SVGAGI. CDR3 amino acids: CASSFTSGSQPQHF. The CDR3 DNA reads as TGTGCCAGCAGTTTCACCAGTGGCTCTCAGCCCCAGCATTTT.

CDR3 region: CASSYLGEEQFF. The CDR3 DNA follows: TGTGCCAGCAGTTACCTTGGAGAAGAGCAGTTCTTC. This sequence joins TRBV6-6 and TRBJ2-1; D is unresolved. Trimming took off 2 bases at V and 10 bases at J, with 9 bases between the two ends. Germline CDR1 is MNHNY and CDR2 is SVGAGI (reference sequence). The CDR3 is 12 residues long.

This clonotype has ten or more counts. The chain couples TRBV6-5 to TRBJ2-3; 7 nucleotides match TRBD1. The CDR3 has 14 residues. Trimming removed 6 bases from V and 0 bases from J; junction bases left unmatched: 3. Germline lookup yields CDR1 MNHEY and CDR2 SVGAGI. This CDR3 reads CASRQGWSTDTQYF. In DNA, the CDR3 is TGTGCCAGCAGACAGGGGTGGAGCACAGATACGCAGTATTTT.

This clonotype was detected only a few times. CDR3 loop: CSVAGWGDTQYF. For the CDR3, the DNA is TGCAGCGTTGCGGGCTGGGGAGATACGCAGTATTTT. The rearrangement joins TRBV29-1 to TRBJ2-3; D call uncertain. The V gene lost 4 bases and the J gene lost 5 bases, with 10 bases spanning the gap. This CDR3 comprises 12 residues. Germline V gene sequence: CDR1 SQVTM, CDR2 ANQGSEA.

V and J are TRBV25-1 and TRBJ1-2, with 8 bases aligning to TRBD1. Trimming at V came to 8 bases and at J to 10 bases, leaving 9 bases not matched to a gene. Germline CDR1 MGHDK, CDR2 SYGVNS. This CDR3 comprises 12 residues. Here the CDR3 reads CASGSPDRDYTF. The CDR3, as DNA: TGTGCCAGCGGGTCTCCGGACAGGGACTACACCTTC.

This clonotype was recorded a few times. The CDR3: CASSPGTGGLAGYEQYF. DNA for the CDR3: TGCGCCAGCAGCCCCGGGACAGGGGGCCTTGCCGGCTACGAGCAGTACTTC. The rearrangement joins TRBV5-1 to TRBJ2-7, with TRBD1 identical over 12 bases. There are 17 residues in the CDR3. Germline assignment: CDR1 SGHRS and CDR2 YFSETQ. The trim removed 4 bases at V and 3 bases at J, leaving 11 bases unmatched.

The DNA for the CDR3 is TGTGCCAGCAGTTACCCTCAGCTGGGGACCCAGTACTTC. It codes for CASSYPQLGTQYF. The chain is built from TRBV6-2 or TRBV6-3 and TRBJ2-5; D remains unclear. The CDR3 runs to 13 residues. Looked up from germline, CDR1 is MNHEY and CDR2 is SVGEGT. Trimming took 2 bases from V and 7 from J, leaving 11 bases between them.

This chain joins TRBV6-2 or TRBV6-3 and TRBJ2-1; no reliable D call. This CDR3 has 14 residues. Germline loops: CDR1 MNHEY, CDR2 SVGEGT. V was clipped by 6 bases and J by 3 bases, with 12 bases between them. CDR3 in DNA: TGTGCCAGCAGGGTCCTGGGCGGCTACAATGAGCAGTTCTTC. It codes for CASRVLGGYNEQFF.

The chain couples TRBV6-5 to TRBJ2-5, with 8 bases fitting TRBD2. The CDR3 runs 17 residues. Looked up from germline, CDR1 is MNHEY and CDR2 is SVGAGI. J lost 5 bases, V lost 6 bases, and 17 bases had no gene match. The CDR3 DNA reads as TGTGCCAGCAGCCTCCGGGGGGGGTACCTCTCTGGGGAGACCCAGTACTTC. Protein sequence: CASSLRGGYLSGETQYF.

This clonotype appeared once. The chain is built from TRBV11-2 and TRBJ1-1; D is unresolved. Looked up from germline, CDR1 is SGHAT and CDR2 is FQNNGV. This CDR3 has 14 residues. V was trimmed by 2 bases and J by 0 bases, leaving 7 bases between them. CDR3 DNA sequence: TGTGCCAGCAGCTTATCCCTCATGAACACTGAAGCTTTCTTT. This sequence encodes CASSLSLMNTEAFF. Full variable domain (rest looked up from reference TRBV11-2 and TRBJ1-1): EAGVAQSPRYKIIEKRQSVAFWCNPISGHATLYWYQQILGQGPKLLIQFQNNGVVDDSQLPKDRFSAERLKGVDSTLKIQPAKLEDSAVYLCASSLSLMNTEAFFGQGTRLTVV.

CDR3 nucleotide sequence: TGTGCCAGCAGCCAAGGGGTAGACTCCACCTTC. It encodes CASSQGVDSTF. The V gene is TRBV4-2, the J gene TRBJ1-2, with D hard to call. Germline CDR1 reads LGHNA; CDR2 reads YNFKEQ. The V and J ends lost 1 base and 13 bases respectively, with 10 bases between them. This CDR3 has 11 residues.

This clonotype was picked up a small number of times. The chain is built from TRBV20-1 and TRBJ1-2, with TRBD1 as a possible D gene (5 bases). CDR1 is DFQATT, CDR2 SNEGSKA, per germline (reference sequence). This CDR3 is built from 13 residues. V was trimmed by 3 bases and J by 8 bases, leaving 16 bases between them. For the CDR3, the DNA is TGCAGTGCTAGTTTATGGGACCTAGGGGGCTACACCTTC. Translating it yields CSASLWDLGGYTF.